A selection of T cell receptor beta chains follows, all from one sample in a study of T cell responses to AZD1222 COVID-19 vaccine. Method: immunoSEQ multiplex PCR; TCRdb's copy keeps in-frame clones and lacks some. The table includes fewer than 200,000 clones, 85% to 90% detected once. Sequencing used peripheral blood, obtained on day 0 of AZD1222 vaccination. The receptors here all came from an adult in good health. CDR3s include the opening cysteine and the closing phenylalanine or tryptophan. The D gene is left open where the match is weak. For some rows the clone size is stated as once, few or many, or as a class when expanded; others skip it.

size: .
J: TRBJ2-5
D: TRBD1
V: TRBV6-6
DNA: TGTGCCAGCAGTTACCGCGGACAGGGCCCAGGGGAGACCCAGTACTTC
CDR3: CASSYRGQGPGETQYF

size: .
J: TRBJ1-1
D: TRBD1
V: TRBV5-4
DNA: TGTGCCAGCCAAGGACAGGGGGAGGAAAGGACTGAAGCTTTCTTT
CDR3: CASQGQGEERTEAFF

size: .
J: TRBJ1-5
D: .
V: TRBV9
DNA: TGTGCCAGCAGCGTAGGCGGGGGTGGAGGCAATCAGCCCCAGCATTTT
CDR3: CASSVGGGGGNQPQHF

size: .
J: TRBJ2-7
D: .
V: TRBV2
DNA: TGTGCCAGCACGGGGGACAGAACCTACGAGCAGTACTTC
CDR3: CASTGDRTYEQYF

size: .
J: TRBJ1-2
D: TRBD1
V: TRBV30
DNA: TGTGCCTGGAGAAACCCAGGGGGCGCTGGCTACACCTTC
CDR3: CAWRNPGGAGYTF

size: .
J: TRBJ1-2
D: .
V: TRBV7-9
DNA: TGTGCCAGCAGCTTCGACCAGGCTGGCTACACCTTC
CDR3: CASSFDQAGYTF

size: .
J: TRBJ2-7
D: .
V: TRBV28
DNA: TGTGCCAGCAGCCCACCTCATCGGAGGGGAAGACTAGGTTACGAGCAGTACTTC
CDR3: CASSPPHRRGRLGYEQYF

size: .
J: TRBJ2-1
D: TRBD2
V: TRBV28
DNA: TGTGCCAGCAGTGCGGCCGGGACTAGTAACAATGAGCAGTTCTTC
CDR3: CASSAAGTSNNEQFF

size: .
J: TRBJ1-5
D: .
V: TRBV10-3
DNA: TGTGCCATCAGCAGTTATAGCAATCAGCCCCAGCATTTT
CDR3: CAISSYSNQPQHF

size: .
J: TRBJ2-1
D: .
V: TRBV4-2
DNA: TGTGCCAGCAGCCCTCAGGGGGGTGGATACAATGAGCAGTTCTTC
CDR3: CASSPQGGGYNEQFF

size: .
J: TRBJ1-3
D: .
V: TRBV7-2
DNA: TGTGCCAGCAGCTTAAAGAGGTCCGTCGCTGGAAACACCATATATTTT
CDR3: CASSLKRSVAGNTIYF

size: few
J: TRBJ2-1
D: TRBD2
V: TRBV5-6
DNA: TGTGCCAGCAGCTTTTTTCTAGCGGGAGACAATGAGCAGTTCTTC
CDR3: CASSFFLAGDNEQFF

size: .
J: TRBJ2-2
D: .
V: TRBV5-1
DNA: TGCGCCAGCAGCTTGCAGGGTTCGGGGACCGGGGAGCTGTTTTTT
CDR3: CASSLQGSGTGELFF

size: few
J: TRBJ1-1
D: TRBD1
V: TRBV30
DNA: TGTGCCTGGTGGGGACAGCTACCCACTGAAGCTTTCTTT
CDR3: CAWWGQLPTEAFF

size: .
J: TRBJ1-5
D: .
V: TRBV29-1
DNA: TGCAGCGTTGGGGGCAGCAATCAGCCCCAGCATTTT
CDR3: CSVGGSNQPQHF

size: .
J: TRBJ1-1
D: .
V: TRBV30
DNA: TGTGCCTGGAGGGCCGACCAGGAACAAGCTTTCTTT
CDR3: CAWRADQEQAFF

size: .
J: TRBJ1-2
D: .
V: TRBV27
DNA: TGTGCCAGCAGTCCCAAGAGGGGGGAACTTTACTATGGCTACACCTTC
CDR3: CASSPKRGELYYGYTF

size: .
J: TRBJ1-2
D: .
V: TRBV6-4
DNA: TGTGCCAGCAGTCCCGGCCTCCCGGCCCTCTATGGCTACACCTTC
CDR3: CASSPGLPALYGYTF

size: .
J: TRBJ1-1
D: .
V: TRBV10-3
DNA: TGTGCCATCAGTGAGTCGCATGAAGCTTTCTTT
CDR3: CAISESHEAFF

size: .
J: TRBJ1-5
D: TRBD1
V: TRBV28
DNA: TGTGCCAGCAGTGTAACCGGGACAGGGCCATATAGCAATCAGCCCCAGCATTTT
CDR3: CASSVTGTGPYSNQPQHF

size: .
J: TRBJ2-4
D: .
V: TRBV11-1
DNA: TGTGCCAGCAGCTCCCACCCAGGGGCGAGTTTCAATTACTTC
CDR3: CASSSHPGASFNYF

size: .
J: TRBJ1-2
D: .
V: TRBV6-5
DNA: TGTGCCAGCAGTTACTCGGGGGGGGGCTATGGCTACACCTTC
CDR3: CASSYSGGGYGYTF

size: .
J: TRBJ1-5
D: .
V: TRBV9
DNA: TGTGCCAGCAGCGTTTCTCCCGACGCGGGGGAGGTGGGAAATCAGCCCCAGCATTTT
CDR3: CASSVSPDAGEVGNQPQHF

size: .
J: TRBJ2-1
D: .
V: TRBV11-2
DNA: TGTGCCAGCAGCTTAGCACAGGGAGGGTCCTACAATGAGCAGTTCTTC
CDR3: CASSLAQGGSYNEQFF

size: .
J: TRBJ2-5
D: TRBD2
V: TRBV5-8
DNA: TGTGCCAGCAGCAACATCGCGGGACTAGCGGGGTTCCAAGAGACCCAGTACTTC
CDR3: CASSNIAGLAGFQETQYF

size: .
J: TRBJ1-2
D: TRBD1
V: TRBV24-1
DNA: TGTGCCACCAGTGATCGAGAAAGGGACAGTAGAACCTATGGCTACACCTTC
CDR3: CATSDRERDSRTYGYTF

size: once
J: TRBJ1-6
D: TRBD1
V: TRBV7-9
DNA: TGTGCCAGCAGCTCCCGGACAGGGAATAATTCACCCCTCCACTTT
CDR3: CASSSRTGNNSPLHF

size: .
J: TRBJ2-2
D: TRBD1
V: TRBV30
DNA: TGTGCCTGGGACAGGGCGAACACCGGGGAGCTGTTTTTT
CDR3: CAWDRANTGELFF

size: .
J: TRBJ2-5
D: .
V: TRBV28
DNA: TGTGCCAGCAGTTTAGGAACCGGGACGATGCAAGAGACCCAGTACTTC
CDR3: CASSLGTGTMQETQYF

size: .
J: TRBJ1-4
D: .
V: TRBV28
DNA: TGTGCCAGCAGTTCGACCCGTCCTGAAAAACTGTTTTTT
CDR3: CASSSTRPEKLFF

size: .
J: TRBJ2-5
D: TRBD2
V: TRBV11-2
DNA: TGTGCCAGCAGCTTAGATACTAGCGGGAGAGGGACCCAGTACTTC
CDR3: CASSLDTSGRGTQYF

size: .
J: TRBJ1-1
D: .
V: TRBV29-1
DNA: TGCAGCGTTCTCCCTGGGACTGGTACTGAAGCTTTCTTT
CDR3: CSVLPGTGTEAFF

size: .
J: TRBJ1-2
D: .
V: TRBV27
DNA: TGTGCCAGCAGTTTACGGCCAGGTGGGGTAGGTGGCTACACCTTC
CDR3: CASSLRPGGVGGYTF

size: .
J: TRBJ2-1
D: TRBD2
V: TRBV5-1
DNA: TGCGCCAGCAGCTTGGGACTAGCGGGTATAGATGAGCAGTTCTTC
CDR3: CASSLGLAGIDEQFF

size: .
J: TRBJ2-2
D: TRBD1
V: TRBV13
DNA: TGTGCCAGCAGCACCGGGACAGGGAGGCCCGGGGAGCTGTTTTTT
CDR3: CASSTGTGRPGELFF

size: .
J: TRBJ1-2
D: TRBD1
V: TRBV6-4
DNA: TGTGCCAGCAGTGTCGGGACAGGGGGCGAAGGATCTGGTGGCTACACCTTC
CDR3: CASSVGTGGEGSGGYTF

size: .
J: TRBJ1-1
D: .
V: TRBV10-1
DNA: TGCGCCAGCAGTGAGTCGGGGGACCCCGGGGGAGCTTTCTTT
CDR3: CASSESGDPGGAFF

size: .
J: TRBJ2-3
D: .
V: TRBV7-2
DNA: TGTGCCAGCAGCTTAGCGGGCGCATTCACAGATACGCAGTATTTT
CDR3: CASSLAGAFTDTQYF

size: .
J: TRBJ2-1
D: TRBD1
V: TRBV27
DNA: TGTGCCAGCAGCCCAAGACAGGGTGCCTACAATGAGCAGTTCTTC
CDR3: CASSPRQGAYNEQFF

size: .
J: TRBJ1-5
D: .
V: TRBV5-1
DNA: TGCGCCAGCAGCTTGGTGGGGGGCGACGGTCAGCCCCAGCATTTT
CDR3: CASSLVGGDGQPQHF

size: .
J: TRBJ1-1
D: TRBD1
V: TRBV5-4
DNA: TGTGCCAGCAGCGTGGGGTACAGGGGGCTCGCTGAAGCTTTCTTT
CDR3: CASSVGYRGLAEAFF

size: .
J: TRBJ2-1
D: .
V: TRBV5-1
DNA: TGCGCCAGCAGCCTGTCGAAAGACTACAATGAGCAGTTCTTC
CDR3: CASSLSKDYNEQFF

size: .
J: TRBJ2-7
D: .
V: TRBV28
DNA: TGTGCCAGCAGCAGGACTGCCTACGAGCAGTACTTC
CDR3: CASSRTAYEQYF

size: .
J: TRBJ1-5
D: .
V: TRBV30
DNA: TGTGCCTGGAGCGGATACAATCAGCCCCAGCATTTT
CDR3: CAWSGYNQPQHF

size: .
J: TRBJ2-7
D: .
V: TRBV7-2
DNA: TGTGCCAGCAGCTTACAGGGAGAGTCCTACGAGCAGTACTTC
CDR3: CASSLQGESYEQYF

size: .
J: TRBJ1-1
D: .
V: TRBV9
DNA: TGTGCCAGCAGCGTAGGGACGACGATGAACACTGAAGCTTTCTTT
CDR3: CASSVGTTMNTEAFF

size: .
J: TRBJ1-2
D: .
V: TRBV6-1
DNA: TGTGCCAGCAGTGAGGACAGCTGGCGGGGCTACACCTTC
CDR3: CASSEDSWRGYTF

size: .
J: TRBJ2-1
D: .
V: TRBV6-6
DNA: TGTGCCAGCAGTTCTTATAGCGGTCAAGAGCAGTTCTTC
CDR3: CASSSYSGQEQFF